These T cell receptor beta chains were read from a single sample in a study of Ad26.COV2.S vaccination and SARS-CoV-2 variants. The protocol was immunoSEQ multiplex PCR, while the TCRdb copy is restricted to in-frame clones and leaves out a portion. The data contain some 300,000 clones, about 85% of them singletons. The specimen was peripheral blood, collected in a trial of Ad26.COV2.S vaccine versus placebo. The origin of the receptors is a person between 18 and 65 years old who received the Ad26.COV2.S COVID-19 vaccine or a placebo. Each CDR3 is given with its conserved first and last residue. A D gene is named only where the DNA matches it firmly. Part of the rows lack a size; the others show once, few, many or a class for expanded clones.

cdr3_nt cdr3_aa clone_size v_call d_call j_call cdr3_length
TGTGCCAGCAGCTTAGCGGGGGATCGAGGCTACACCTTC CASSLAGDRGYTF - TRBV7-8 - TRBJ1-2 13
TGCGCCAGCAGCTGGGGACTAGCGGGGGGTTCCACAGATACGCAGTATTTT CASSWGLAGGSTDTQYF - TRBV5-1 TRBD2 TRBJ2-3 17
TGTGCCAGCAGCGTAGAAGGACAGGGAATTGCTGGAAACACCATATATTTT CASSVEGQGIAGNTIYF - TRBV9 TRBD1 TRBJ1-3 17
TGTGCCAGTAGTATAGTTGGAGGGGATGGCAATCAGCCCCAGCATTTT CASSIVGGDGNQPQHF - TRBV19 - TRBJ1-5 16
TGTGCCAGCAGCCTCCGGGCTGGGTATCGTGGCGGGGAGCTGTTTTTT CASSLRAGYRGGELFF - TRBV5-6 - TRBJ2-2 16
TGCGCCAGCAGCTTGGGAGGGGGAAACACCATATATTTT CASSLGGGNTIYF - TRBV5-1 - TRBJ1-3 13
TGTGCCAGCAGTCCCGCCTGGGGCACTGAAGCTTTCTTT CASSPAWGTEAFF - TRBV25-1 - TRBJ1-1 13
TGCGCCAGCAGCCCGGGGCGTACGGGGTCGGGGCCCCTCCACTTT CASSPGRTGSGPLHF - TRBV5-1 - TRBJ1-6 15
TGTGCCAGCAGCCCCTCGGGACTAGCGACAGATACGCAGTATTTT CASSPSGLATDTQYF few TRBV7-2 TRBD2 TRBJ2-3 15
TGTGCCACCAGGGAAGCTGGGGCCAACGTCCTGACTTTC CATREAGANVLTF - TRBV15 - TRBJ2-6 13
TGCGCCAGCAGCCAATCAGCACTTCAACTGACAGATACGCAGTATTTT CASSQSALQLTDTQYF - TRBV4-1 - TRBJ2-3 16
TGTGCCAGCAGCAAAGCCAGGGTTGACACTGAAGCTTTCTTT CASSKARVDTEAFF few TRBV6-5 - TRBJ1-1 14
TGTGCCAGCAGTTTATCGGGGCAGGTCCACGAGCAGTACTTC CASSLSGQVHEQYF - TRBV27 - TRBJ2-7 14
TGTGCCAGCAGCTTAACTAGCTCCTTTTTATACGAGCAGTACTTC CASSLTSSFLYEQYF few TRBV7-2 - TRBJ2-7 15
TGTGCCAGCAGTTATAGGGGGTTCCCTCCCTACGAGCAGTACTTC CASSYRGFPPYEQYF - TRBV6-6 - TRBJ2-7 15
TGTGCCAGCAGCCTCATGAACGGGAACACTGAAGCTTTCTTT CASSLMNGNTEAFF - TRBV9 - TRBJ1-1 14
TGCGCCAGCAGCCCAGGGGGCATTAATCAGCCCCAGCATTTT CASSPGGINQPQHF - TRBV5-1 TRBD1 TRBJ1-5 14
TGCGCCAGCAGCTTGGGGACAGGGGATAGCGAAAAACTGTTTTTT CASSLGTGDSEKLFF once TRBV5-1 TRBD1 TRBJ1-4 15
TGTGCCACCAGTGGACAGGCTTATAATTCACCCCTCCACTTT CATSGQAYNSPLHF - TRBV24-1 - TRBJ1-6 14
TGTGCCAGCAGCCGCGTGGGGGTCGGAAAACTGTTTTTT CASSRVGVGKLFF - TRBV3-1/TRBV3-2 - TRBJ1-4 13
TGTGCCAGCAGTTTAATGGCAGGGGGTCAGCCCCAGCATTTT CASSLMAGGQPQHF - TRBV28 TRBD1 TRBJ1-5 14
TGTGCCAGTAGTATGGGGTCCGTAGTGAACACTGAAGCTTTCTTT CASSMGSVVNTEAFF many TRBV19 - TRBJ1-1 15
TGCGCCAGCAGCCCGGGAGGGGTGTACAATGAGCAGTTCTTC CASSPGGVYNEQFF - TRBV4-1 TRBD2 TRBJ2-1 14
TGTGCCAGCAGCCCCCCGGGACAGATGAACACTGAAGCTTTCTTT CASSPPGQMNTEAFF - TRBV9 TRBD1 TRBJ1-1 15
TGTGCCATCAAGGGGGGCGGTGGAAACACCATATATTTT CAIKGGGGNTIYF - TRBV2 - TRBJ1-3 13